The present T cell receptor (beta chain) was sequenced within a study of blood T cell repertoires in COVID-19. Clones were sequenced by immunoSEQ multiplex PCR, and TCRdb holds only the in-frame ones, with some missing. The table lists about 44,000 clones, 82% of them singletons. The CDR3 totals 18 residues. J gave up 2 bases and V 6 bases, and 15 bases lay outside the gene matches. Germline loops: CDR1 MDHEN, CDR2 SYDVKM. This clone was counted between two and nine times. V gene TRBV28 combines with J gene TRBJ2-3; 9 bases align to TRBD2. Specimen: peripheral blood. This TCR came from a woman in her 70s with acute or convalescent COVID-19. Here the CDR3 DNA reads TGTGCCAGCAGCTCCTTTAGCGGGAGTCGGGCCTCCACAGATACGCAGTATTTT. Protein: CASSSFSGSRASTDTQYF.